This TCR beta chain comes out of a study of breast tumors, draining lymph nodes, adjacent tissues. TCRdb recomputed calls from the multiplex PCR reads with MiXCR, one row per CDR3 protein. The profile shows fewer than 150,000 distinct CDR3 sequences, 20% to 25% of them singletons. Breast cancer patients provided tissue from their axillary draining lymph nodes. Trimming removed 8 bases at V and 7 bases at J, with 11 bases between. Germline lookup yields CDR1 PRHDT and CDR2 FYEKMQ (reference sequence). The CDR3 has 11 amino acids. The receptor was derived from a female donor with breast cancer. Some clones in this sample may be carry-over from other donors' samples. V gene TRBV13 combines with J gene TRBJ1-2; D gene uncertain. The sample taken for sequencing was axillary lymph node tissue. The CDR3 DNA is TGTGCCAGCGGCGCCGTGGCTGGCTACACCTTC. Amino acid sequence: CASGAVAGYTF.